The rows below give T cell receptor beta chains drawn from one sample of a study of blood T cell repertoires in COVID-19. Sequenced by immunoSEQ multiplex PCR; TCRdb stores in-frame clones only, minus some. The sample holds over 110,000 clones, more than 60% seen once. Sequencing was carried out using peripheral blood. These TCRs come from a woman aged 60-75 years with acute or convalescent COVID-19. The CDR3 runs from the conserved cysteine through the conserved F or W. Each record gives: V gene, J gene, clone size, D gene, CDR3 protein, CDR3 DNA. A D gene is named only where the DNA matches it firmly. The size entry is marked missing in some rows and otherwise reads once, few, many or a size class.

TRBV5-6	TRBJ2-1	.	.	CASSTTPPLRANNEQFF	TGTGCCAGCAGCACGACTCCCCCCCTGCGCGCCAACAATGAGCAGTTCTTC
TRBV10-3	TRBJ2-7	.	TRBD2	CAISEWGGDEQYF	TGTGCCATCAGTGAGTGGGGAGGGGACGAGCAGTACTTC
TRBV5-4	TRBJ2-5	.	.	CASSSFRETQYF	TGTGCCAGCAGCTCCTTCCGAGAGACCCAGTACTTC
TRBV27	TRBJ2-1	.	.	CASSLDNEQFF	TGTGCCAGCAGTCTAGATAATGAGCAGTTCTTC
TRBV5-1	TRBJ2-7	.	TRBD1	CASSLAWDREGVGSYEQYF	TGCGCCAGCAGCTTGGCCTGGGACAGGGAAGGAGTTGGCTCCTACGAGCAGTACTTC
TRBV7-9	TRBJ2-7	.	TRBD2	CASSEVTSGYEQYF	TGTGCCAGCAGCGAAGTGACTAGCGGTTACGAGCAGTACTTC
TRBV7-9	TRBJ1-1	.	TRBD1	CASSLTGGRDTEAFF	TGTGCCAGCAGCTTAACAGGGGGCAGAGACACTGAAGCTTTCTTT
TRBV25-1	TRBJ1-2	.	.	CASRSGNYGYTF	TGTGCCAGCAGGTCGGGGAACTATGGCTACACCTTC
TRBV5-1	TRBJ1-6	.	.	CASKLSPGDNSPLHF	TGCGCCAGTAAGCTTTCGCCGGGGGATAATTCACCCCTCCACTTT
TRBV4-1	TRBJ2-1	.	TRBD2	CASSPGGAGGPYNEQFF	TGCGCCAGCAGCCCCGGGGGGGCGGGAGGGCCCTACAATGAGCAGTTCTTC
TRBV19	TRBJ1-1	.	.	CASSIEAGVSTEAFF	TGTGCCAGTAGTATTGAGGCGGGGGTCTCAACTGAAGCTTTCTTT
TRBV18	TRBJ1-2	.	TRBD1	CASSPRDRVRYGYTF	TGTGCCAGCTCACCCCGGGACAGGGTAAGATATGGCTACACCTTC
TRBV18	TRBJ2-7	.	.	CASSQGNEQYF	TGTGCCAGCTCCCAGGGGAACGAGCAGTACTTC
TRBV27	TRBJ2-1	.	.	CASSLSTVHNEQFF	TGTGCCAGCAGTTTATCCACAGTTCACAATGAGCAGTTCTTC
TRBV9	TRBJ2-1	.	.	CASSDAPGVAEQFF	TGTGCCAGCAGCGACGCCCCGGGAGTGGCTGAGCAGTTCTTC
TRBV4-1	TRBJ2-7	once	TRBD1	CASSQERTGVYEQYF	TGCGCCAGCAGCCAAGAAAGGACAGGGGTCTACGAGCAGTACTTC
TRBV19	TRBJ1-1	.	.	CASTTGRSAEAFF	TGTGCCAGTACCACAGGGCGTTCGGCTGAAGCTTTCTTT
TRBV11-1	TRBJ2-7	few	.	CASSLGVRNSYEQYF	TGTGCCAGCAGCTTGGGCGTACGGAACTCCTACGAGCAGTACTTC
TRBV11-2	TRBJ2-7	.	TRBD1	CASSSQPGQGTYEQYF	TGTGCCAGCAGCTCACAACCGGGACAGGGGACCTACGAGCAGTACTTC
TRBV3-1/TRBV3-2	TRBJ1-1	.	.	CASSQERGTEAFF	TGTGCCAGCAGCCAAGAACGGGGGACTGAAGCTTTCTTT
TRBV19	TRBJ2-3	.	.	CASSIVLVGNTDTQYF	TGTGCCAGTAGTATAGTACTAGTGGGTAACACAGATACGCAGTATTTT
TRBV3-1/TRBV3-2	TRBJ2-7	.	.	CASSQDSKGGYEQYF	TGTGCCAGCAGCCAAGATTCGAAAGGGGGCTACGAGCAGTACTTC
TRBV7-2	TRBJ1-5	.	.	CASSFRAYQPQHF	TGTGCCAGCAGCTTCAGGGCCTATCAGCCCCAGCATTTT
TRBV5-1	TRBJ2-2	.	TRBD1	CASRPSGTANTGELFF	TGCGCCAGCAGACCCTCCGGGACAGCGAACACCGGGGAGCTGTTTTTT
TRBV6-4	TRBJ2-2	.	TRBD2	CASSETSGSRELFF	TGTGCCAGCAGTGAGACTAGCGGGAGTCGGGAGCTGTTTTTT
TRBV21-1	TRBJ1-4	.	.	CASSKSPGGPWEKLFF	TGTGCCAGCAGCAAATCCCCCGGGGGGCCTTGGGAAAAACTGTTTTTT
TRBV6-5	TRBJ2-7	.	TRBD2	CATPRVAGGSYEQYF	TGTGCCACTCCTCGGGTAGCGGGAGGGTCCTACGAGCAGTACTTC
TRBV2	TRBJ2-7	few	TRBD2	CASSTGLAGYEQYF	TGTGCCAGCAGTACGGGACTAGCGGGATACGAGCAGTACTTC
TRBV7-9	TRBJ1-1	.	TRBD1	CASSHAGTATEAFF	TGTGCCAGCAGTCACGCCGGGACAGCCACTGAAGCTTTCTTT
TRBV27	TRBJ2-3	.	TRBD1	CASSPLGQGSTDTQYF	TGTGCCAGCAGCCCTCTGGGACAGGGTAGCACAGATACGCAGTATTTT
TRBV2	TRBJ2-2	.	TRBD1	CASSLKDRDPGELFF	TGTGCCAGCAGTCTAAAAGACAGGGACCCCGGGGAGCTGTTTTTT
TRBV7-9	TRBJ2-3	.	TRBD2	CASSPRGMGLAEDTQYF	TGTGCCAGCAGCCCCCGGGGGATGGGACTAGCGGAAGATACGCAGTATTTT
TRBV11-2	TRBJ2-7	.	.	CASSLVYGGGIDYEQYF	TGTGCCAGCAGCTTAGTGTATGGCGGGGGCATAGACTACGAGCAGTACTTC
TRBV9	TRBJ1-2	.	TRBD1	CASRDRAVYGYTF	TGTGCCAGCAGGGACAGGGCCGTCTATGGCTACACCTTC
TRBV2	TRBJ2-6	.	TRBD1	CASSLRQRTGASGANVLTF	TGTGCCAGCAGCCTAAGGCAAAGGACAGGGGCCTCTGGGGCCAACGTCCTGACTTTC
TRBV15	TRBJ1-3	once	TRBD1	CATSRGDRVSGNTIYF	TGTGCCACCAGCAGGGGGGACAGGGTCTCTGGAAACACCATATATTTT
TRBV21-1	TRBJ1-2	.	.	CASSTSSYLAYGYTF	TGTGCCAGCAGCACCTCAAGCTACTTAGCGTATGGCTACACCTTC
TRBV27	TRBJ2-1	.	TRBD1	CASSLRGQGIDEQFF	TGTGCCAGCAGTTTAAGGGGACAGGGGATCGATGAGCAGTTCTTC
TRBV11-2	TRBJ2-7	.	.	CASSHTLYEQYF	TGTGCCAGCAGCCACACCCTTTACGAGCAGTACTTC
TRBV6-6	TRBJ2-2	once	.	CASSYSSGRSALFF	TGTGCCAGCAGTTACTCGAGTGGCAGGTCGGCGCTGTTTTTT
TRBV6-2/TRBV6-3	TRBJ2-5	.	TRBD2	CASSTLAGGVDQGETQYF	TGTGCCAGCAGTACCCTAGCGGGAGGAGTGGACCAGGGAGAGACCCAGTACTTC
TRBV27	TRBJ2-7	.	.	CASSSHQGGEQYF	TGTGCCAGCAGTTCACACCAGGGGGGCGAGCAGTACTTC
TRBV11-3	TRBJ2-1	.	TRBD2	CASSSSGGGYNEQFF	TGTGCCAGCAGCTCCTCTGGCGGGGGCTACAATGAGCAGTTCTTC
TRBV7-9	TRBJ2-5	.	TRBD1	CASSPGTGWETQYF	TGTGCCAGCAGCCCGGGGACAGGGTGGGAGACCCAGTACTTC
TRBV29-1	TRBJ1-2	.	.	CSVDWRSARDTF	TGCAGCGTTGATTGGAGGTCGGCGAGGGACACCTTC
TRBV2	TRBJ2-7	few	TRBD1	CASRATGAAYEQYF	TGTGCCAGCAGGGCTACAGGGGCCGCCTACGAGCAGTACTTC
TRBV7-9	TRBJ2-3	once	.	CASSVTRGITDTQYF	TGTGCCAGCAGCGTAACGAGAGGGATCACAGATACGCAGTATTTT
TRBV30	TRBJ2-7	.	.	CAWSVGRGEEQYF	TGTGCCTGGAGTGTAGGCAGGGGCGAGGAGCAGTACTTC
TRBV27	TRBJ1-1	.	.	CASSLYRMNTEAFF	TGTGCCAGCAGTTTATACAGGATGAACACTGAAGCTTTCTTT
TRBV5-1	TRBJ2-7	.	.	CASSSANVGVYEQYF	TGCGCCAGCAGCTCTGCGAATGTCGGGGTCTACGAGCAGTACTTC
TRBV19	TRBJ2-3	.	TRBD2	CASSPRTSAYTQYF	TGTGCCAGTAGTCCTCGGACTAGCGCGTATACGCAGTATTTT
TRBV5-1	TRBJ2-3	few	TRBD2	CASSLLPGLAGTDTQYF	TGCGCCAGCAGCTTACTTCCGGGACTAGCGGGAACAGATACGCAGTATTTT
TRBV5-1	TRBJ2-2	few	TRBD2	CASSLLAGTGELFF	TGCGCCAGCAGTCTCCTAGCGGGAACCGGGGAGCTGTTTTTT
TRBV25-1	TRBJ2-4	.	TRBD1	CASSKGQGNIQYF	TGTGCCAGCAGTAAGGGACAGGGAAACATTCAGTACTTC
TRBV10-2	TRBJ1-6	once	.	CASRSGDSPLHF	TGCGCCAGCAGGTCAGGGGATTCACCCCTCCACTTT
TRBV5-1	TRBJ2-2	few	TRBD1	CASSFGQGSTGELFF	TGCGCCAGCAGCTTCGGACAGGGTAGCACCGGGGAGCTGTTTTTT
TRBV11-2	TRBJ2-1	.	.	CASSLLEGLLERNEQFF	TGTGCCAGCAGCTTATTGGAGGGACTTCTCGAGCGGAATGAGCAGTTCTTC
TRBV5-6	TRBJ1-1	.	.	CASHPAGRRFEAFF	TGTGCCAGCCATCCGGCAGGTAGGAGGTTTGAAGCTTTCTTT